This T cell receptor beta chain was identified in a study of blood T cell repertoires in COVID-19. Study information: There were acute and convalescent COVID-19 samples, and they came from the United States, Italy and Spain. Sources were T cells, B-cell-depleted T cells, or PBMCs; the material itself was cDNA or gDNA.

Study processing details: Amplification from reference gene primers served as the basis for estimated nucleated cell counts. The protocol was immunoSEQ multiplex PCR, while the TCRdb copy is restricted to in-frame clones and leaves out a portion. V and J calls and clone size are those listed in that table; D and trimming were worked out from the DNA. The table has some 200,000 clones, 70% to 90% seen once. This TCR derives from an elderly man with acute or convalescent COVID-19. The specimen sequenced was peripheral blood.

CDR3 DNA: TGTGCCACCGGCAGACAGGGCGGCGGGAGGGGTGAGCAGTTCTTC. It is translated as CATGRQGGGRGEQFF. This chain joins TRBV24-1 and TRBJ2-1, with 9 bases identical to TRBD2. Unmatched junction bases numbered 14, after V lost 9 bases and J lost 9 bases. The CDR3 is 15 residues long. Germline CDR1 KGHDR, CDR2 SFDVKD.